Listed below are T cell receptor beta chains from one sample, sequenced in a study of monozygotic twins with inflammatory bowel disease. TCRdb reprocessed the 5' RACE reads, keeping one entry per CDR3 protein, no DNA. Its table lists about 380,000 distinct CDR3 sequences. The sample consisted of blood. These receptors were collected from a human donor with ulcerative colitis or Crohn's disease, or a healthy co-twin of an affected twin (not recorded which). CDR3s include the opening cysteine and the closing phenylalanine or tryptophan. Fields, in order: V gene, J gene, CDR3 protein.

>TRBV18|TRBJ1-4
CASSPFDGNEKLFF
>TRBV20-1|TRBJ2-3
CSIPGQGRTDTQYF
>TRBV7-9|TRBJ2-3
CASRSSRPSGGADTQYF
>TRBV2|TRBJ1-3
CASRGWDSPSGNTIYF
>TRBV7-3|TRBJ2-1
CASSYDRGNGEQFF
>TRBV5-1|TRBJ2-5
CASSFRDRDQETQYF
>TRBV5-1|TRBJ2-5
CASSWGDREVETQYF
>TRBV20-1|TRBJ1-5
CSASKQGLSNQPQHF
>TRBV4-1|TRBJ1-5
CASSQDNNQPQHF
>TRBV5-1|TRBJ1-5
CASSPDGRNQPQHF